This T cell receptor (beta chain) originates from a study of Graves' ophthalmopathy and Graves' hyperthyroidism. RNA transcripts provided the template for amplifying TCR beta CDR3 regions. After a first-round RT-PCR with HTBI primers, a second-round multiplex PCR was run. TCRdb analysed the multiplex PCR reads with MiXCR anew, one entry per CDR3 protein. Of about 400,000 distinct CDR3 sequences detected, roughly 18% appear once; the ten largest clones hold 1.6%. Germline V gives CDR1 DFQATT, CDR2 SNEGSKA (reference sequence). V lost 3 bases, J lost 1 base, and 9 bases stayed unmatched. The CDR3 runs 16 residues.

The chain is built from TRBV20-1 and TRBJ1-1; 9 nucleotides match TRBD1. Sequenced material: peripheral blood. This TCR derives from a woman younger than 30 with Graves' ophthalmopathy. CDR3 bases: TGCAGTGCTAGGGGGGACAGGGTTGGAGGGAACACTGAAGCTTTCTTT. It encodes CSARGDRVGGNTEAFF.